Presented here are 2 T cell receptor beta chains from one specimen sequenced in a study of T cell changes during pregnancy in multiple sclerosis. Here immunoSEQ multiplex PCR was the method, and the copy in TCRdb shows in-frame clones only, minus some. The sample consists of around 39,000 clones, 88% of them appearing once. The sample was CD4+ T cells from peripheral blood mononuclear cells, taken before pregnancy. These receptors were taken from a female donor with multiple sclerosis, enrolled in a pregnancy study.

CDR3 nucleotides: TGTGCCAGCAGCTTACGCAGGGGGACTGAAGCTTTCTTT. Protein: CASSLRRGTEAFF. V gene TRBV7-2 combines with J gene TRBJ1-1, with 7 bases aligning to TRBD1. J gave up 5 bases and V 2 bases, and 2 bases lay outside the gene matches. The V gene's germline CDR1 is SGHTA and CDR2 FQGNSA. This CDR3 comprises 13 residues. The variable domain in full, completed from reference TRBV7-2 and TRBJ1-1, reads GAGVSQSPSNKVTEKGKDVELRCDPISGHTALYWYRQSLGQGLEFLIYFQGNSAPDKSGLPSDRFSAERTGGSVSTLTIQRTQQEDSAVYLCASSLRRGTEAFFGQGTRLTVV.

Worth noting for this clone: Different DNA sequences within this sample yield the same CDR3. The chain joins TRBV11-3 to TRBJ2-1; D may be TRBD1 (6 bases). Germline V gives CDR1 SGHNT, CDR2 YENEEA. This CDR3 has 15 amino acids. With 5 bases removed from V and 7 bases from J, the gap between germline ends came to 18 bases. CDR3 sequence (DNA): TGTGCCAGCAGCCTACTCCCGGCAGGGGTAAATGAGCAGTTCTTC. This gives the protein CASSLLPAGVNEQFF.